The 21 T cell receptor beta chains given below trace back to one sample, sequenced in a study of siplizumab effects on memory and regulatory T cells. Using immunoSEQ multiplex PCR, the repertoire was profiled, and TCRdb retains in-frame clones only, with some absent. The table records more than 95,000 clones, 85% to 95% of them present only once. Specimen: Tregs sorted from blood. The receptors were gathered from a human donor in good health.

The rearrangement links TRBV2 to TRBJ2-5; either TRBD1 or TRBD2 may supply D (5 bases each). The CDR3 totals 14 residues. Germline V lookup: CDR1 SNHLY, CDR2 FYNNEI. V lost 4 bases, J lost 5 bases, and 14 bases lay in between. CDR3 bases: TGTGCCAGCAGTGGGGGGAGTAGTTCGGAGACCCAGTACTTC. Translation: CASSGGSSSETQYF.

The gene calls are TRBV5-1 and TRBJ1-1; D unresolved. V was pared by 0 bases and J by 1 base, with 4 bases between. The CDR3 contains 13 residues. The germline CDR1 and CDR2 sequences are SGHRS and YFSETQ. CDR3 protein: CASSLVRNTEAFF. For the CDR3, the DNA is TGCGCCAGCAGCTTGGTCAGGAACACTGAAGCTTTCTTT.

This chain links TRBV7-9 with TRBJ2-7; D tentatively fits TRBD1 or TRBD2 (5 bases each). The V and J ends lost 1 base and 0 bases respectively, with 10 bases between them. Germline V lookup: CDR1 SEHNR, CDR2 FQNEAQ (reference sequence). This CDR3 spans 15 amino acids. CDR3 sequence: CASSLVAGSSYEQYF. For the CDR3, the DNA is TGTGCCAGCAGCTTAGTTGCAGGGAGCTCCTACGAGCAGTACTTC.

This rearrangement joins TRBV28 to TRBJ2-7; no reliable D call. V was clipped by 3 bases and J by 1 base, with 4 bases between them. Germline V gene sequence: CDR1 MDHEN, CDR2 SYDVKM. The CDR3 contains 12 residues. The chain's CDR3 is CASSLASYEQYF. CDR3 DNA sequence: TGTGCCAGCAGTTTGGCTTCCTACGAGCAGTACTTC.

This chain joins TRBV19 and TRBJ1-2; tentative D call: TRBD1 (6 bases). The V gene's germline CDR1 is LNHDA and CDR2 SQIVND (reference sequence). The CDR3 contains 14 residues. V was cut by 4 bases and J by 1 base, with 10 bases left in between. CDR3 sequence: CASSTGVYNYGYTF. The CDR3, as DNA: TGTGCCAGTAGTACAGGGGTCTATAACTATGGCTACACCTTC.

V usage is TRBV14 and J usage is TRBJ2-5; TRBD2 aligns across 7 bases. There are 16 residues in the CDR3. The V segment lost 0 bases and the J segment 4 bases; nucleotides outside the gene matches: 8. Germline lookup yields CDR1 SGHDN and CDR2 FVKESK. As DNA, the CDR3 is TGTGCCAGCAGCCAAGATCTTCCGGCTAGCGGAGAGACCCAGTACTTC. It specifies CASSQDLPASGETQYF. The full variable domain, completed using reference TRBV14 and TRBJ2-5, is EAGVTQFPSHSVIEKGQTVTLRCDPISGHDNLYWYRRVMGKEIKFLLHFVKESKQDESGMPNNRFLAERTGGTYSTLKVQPAELEDSGVYFCASSQDLPASGETQYFGPGTRLLVL.

The chain links TRBV18 to TRBJ1-5, with TRBD1 as a possible D gene (5 bases). The CDR3 is 15 amino acids. The V and J ends lost 3 bases and 1 base respectively, with 10 bases between them. CDR1 KGHSH and CDR2 LQKENI come from the germline V gene. CDR3 sequence reads: CASSPFGGSNQPQHF. CDR3 coding DNA: TGTGCCAGCTCACCTTTTGGGGGAAGCAATCAGCCCCAGCATTTT.

The rearrangement joins TRBV19 to TRBJ1-2; D unclear. V lost 3 bases and J 2 bases, leaving 7 bases between the germline ends. The germline V gene has CDR1 LNHDA and CDR2 SQIVND (reference sequence). The CDR3 is 13 amino acids. CDR3 amino acids: CASSILGNYGYTF. Written as DNA, the CDR3 is TGTGCCAGTAGTATTCTGGGAAACTATGGCTACACCTTC.

This chain joins TRBV5-4 and TRBJ2-3; D is unclear. Germline lookup yields CDR1 SGHNT and CDR2 YYREEE (reference sequence). V shed 4 bases and J shed 2 bases, with 17 bases lying between them. The CDR3 consists of 16 residues. The CDR3 sequence is CASSAGGRASTDTQYF. CDR3 sequence (DNA): TGTGCCAGCAGCGCCGGTGGACGCGCCTCCACAGATACGCAGTATTTT.

This clone was recorded only once. The genes are TRBV12-5 and TRBJ2-7; 7 bases line up with TRBD2. Germline V gene lookup returns CDR1 LGHNT and CDR2 FRNRAP. Trimming at V came to 4 bases and at J to 6 bases, leaving 6 bases not matched to a gene. The CDR3 length is 13 residues. CDR3 protein: CASGSIAGAEQYF. For the CDR3, the DNA is TGTGCTAGTGGTTCAATCGCGGGAGCCGAGCAGTACTTC.

As DNA, the CDR3 is TGTGCCAGCAGCTTGTCGGGGGGGACAAACTATGGCTACACCTTC. Translation gives CASSLSGGTNYGYTF. The J gene is TRBJ1-2, the V gene TRBV11-2, with D possibly TRBD1 on 6 matching bases. Per the germline V gene, CDR1 is SGHAT and CDR2 is FQNNGV. V gave up 3 bases and J gave up 2 bases, with 13 bases separating them. The CDR3 has 15 amino acids. Variable domain in full (rest from reference TRBV11-2 and TRBJ1-2): EAGVAQSPRYKIIEKRQSVAFWCNPISGHATLYWYQQILGQGPKLLIQFQNNGVVDDSQLPKDRFSAERLKGVDSTLKIQPAKLEDSAVYLCASSLSGGTNYGYTFGSGTRLTVV.

This chain connects TRBV6-6 to TRBJ2-3; D not certain. The CDR3 extends over 11 amino acids. Germline V CDR1 and CDR2: MNHNY, SVGAGI (reference sequence). The V gene lost 6 bases and the J gene lost 3 bases, with 4 bases spanning the gap. CDR3 amino acids: CASRTTDTQYF. The CDR3 coding sequence is TGTGCCAGCAGGACTACAGATACGCAGTATTTT.

A single count supports this clone. The gene calls are TRBV19 and TRBJ2-5, with a weak D call TRBD1 (5 bases). The CDR3 sequence is 14 residues long. Germline V gene lookup returns CDR1 LNHDA and CDR2 SQIVND (reference sequence). Trimming pared 2 bases from V and 5 bases from J, leaving 12 bases between. The CDR3 nucleotides read TGTGCCAGTAGTATAAACAGGTTGGGGGAGACCCAGTACTTC. Translation: CASSINRLGETQYF.

V is TRBV18 and J is TRBJ2-7, with D perhaps being TRBD1 or TRBD2 (6 bases each). V lost 1 base and J lost 3, with 13 bases in between. The CDR3 consists of 15 residues. Germline V gene lookup returns CDR1 KGHSH and CDR2 LQKENI. The CDR3 loop reads CASSPQWGAGYEQYF. DNA for the CDR3: TGTGCCAGCTCACCACAATGGGGGGCTGGCTACGAGCAGTACTTC.

This clone was observed once. This chain connects TRBV29-1 to TRBJ1-2; 7 bases are shared with TRBD1. Trimming at V came to 6 bases and at J to 8 bases, leaving 6 bases not matched to a gene. Germline lookup yields CDR1 SQVTM and CDR2 ANQGSEA. The CDR3 loop spans 11 amino acids. Here the CDR3 DNA reads TGCAGCGTCGCGACAGGGTTCGGCTACACCTTC. It yields the protein CSVATGFGYTF.

The chain links TRBV30 to TRBJ1-1, with 9 bases matching TRBD1. Germline V gene lookup returns CDR1 GTSNPN and CDR2 SVGIG (reference sequence). The CDR3 loop spans 12 amino acids. Trimming at V came to 0 bases and at J to 11 bases, leaving 4 bases not matched to a gene. The CDR3 reads CAWSVTGTGAFF. CDR3 sequence (DNA): TGTGCCTGGAGTGTAACCGGGACAGGGGCTTTCTTT.

The J gene is TRBJ2-3, the V gene TRBV5-4; no reliable D call. The CDR3 is made up of 13 amino acids. The V and J ends lost 3 bases and 2 bases respectively, with 7 bases between them. Germline values: CDR1 SGHNT, CDR2 YYREEE (reference sequence). CDR3 protein: CASSSIPTDTQYF. The CDR3 DNA follows: TGTGCCAGCAGCTCCATCCCCACAGATACGCAGTATTTT.

The rearrangement links TRBV6-5 to TRBJ2-7; possible D gene TRBD2, 6 bases. In germline, CDR1 is MNHEY, CDR2 SVGAGI. The CDR3 has 14 amino acids. The germline V and J ends were trimmed by 6 bases and 3 bases, with 15 bases remaining between them. The CDR3, as DNA: TGTGCCAGCAGCAAGGGACTCCGGGGCTACGAGCAGTACTTC. Protein: CASSKGLRGYEQYF.

DNA for the CDR3: TGTGCCAGTAGACGAGGACAGGGTGAAACTGAAGCTTTCTTT. It translates to CASRRGQGETEAFF. V is TRBV19 and J is TRBJ1-1; TRBD1 matches at 8 bases. Germline assignment: CDR1 LNHDA and CDR2 SQIVND (reference sequence). The J segment lost 5 bases and the V segment lost 6 bases, leaving 8 bases of the junction unmatched. The CDR3 sequence is 14 residues long.

The chain carries TRBV19 and TRBJ2-4; maybe TRBD1 (6 bases). Trimming removed 5 bases from V and 8 bases from J, with 19 bases in between. Looked up from germline, CDR1 is LNHDA and CDR2 is SQIVND (reference sequence). This CDR3 region has 15 residues. Written as DNA, the CDR3 is TGTGCCAGTAGTCCTCATCAGGGGCTGGTAGACATTCAGTACTTC. Translated: CASSPHQGLVDIQYF.

The chain employs TRBV9 and TRBJ2-5; 7 bases match TRBD1. CDR3 size: 15 residues. Germline CDR1 SGDLS, CDR2 YYNGEE. V shed 3 bases, J shed 5 bases, and the junction held 10 bases outside the gene matches. The DNA of the CDR3 is TGTGCCAGCAGCGAGAAACCTACAGGGGTGGAGACCCAGTACTTC. As protein: CASSEKPTGVETQYF.